The table lists the clone carrying this T cell receptor (beta chain) with a few counts. The CDR3 has 13 amino acids. The germline V gene encodes CDR1 SGHTA and CDR2 FQGTGA. V lost 2 bases to trimming and J lost 3 bases, with 8 bases between them. The data originate from a study of cytomegalovirus exposure and HLA in healthy donors. PCR involved 60 Vbeta and 13 Jbeta primers. Repertoires were generated with immunoSEQ multiplex PCR, while TCRdb's copy carries only in-frame clones and drops some. This sample has 95,000 to 150,000 clones, with 65% to 85% found just once. Specimen: PBMCs. The chain joins TRBV7-3 to TRBJ2-7; possible D gene TRBD2, 5 bases. This receptor was obtained from a man aged 50 to 59 in good health and CMV-seronegative. DNA of the CDR3: TGTGCCAGCAGCTTAGACGGGAACTACGAGCAGTACTTC. Translated, it gives CASSLDGNYEQYF. The full variable domain, in which reference TRBV7-3 and TRBJ2-7 provide the parts outside the CDR3, is GAGVSQTPSNKVTEKGKYVELRCDPISGHTALYWYRQSLGQGPEFLIYFQGTGAADDSGLPNDRFFAVRPEGSVSTLKIQRTERGDSAVYLCASSLDGNYEQYFGPGTRLTVT.